Described below is a single T cell receptor (beta chain) sequence and its context. Its antigen is as yet unknown. The data were produced by immunoSEQ multiplex PCR, yet TCRdb's version contains in-frame clones alone and is incomplete. The sample includes about 160,000 clones, approximately 96% of them seen just once. Germline trimming cut 1 base from V and 0 bases from J; bases unmatched to any gene: 5. Germline lookup yields CDR1 MNHEY and CDR2 SVGAGI. This CDR3 is built from 16 residues. This entry is derived from a study of cytomegalovirus exposure and HLA in healthy donors. Study-wide findings and caveats: Rarity characterized most TCR sequences, yet some public TCRs appeared in many donors.

The V and J genes are TRBV6-5 and TRBJ2-7; TRBD1 agrees at 8 bases. The receptor was derived from a woman aged 18-35 years in good health and CMV-seronegative. Sequencing was done on a sample of PBMCs. In DNA, the CDR3 is TGTGCCAGCAGTTACTACGGGACAGGCAACTCCTACGAGCAGTACTTC. Amino acid sequence: CASSYYGTGNSYEQYF.